This T cell receptor (beta chain) is from a study of blood T cells in healthy people across ages. Germline V lookup: CDR1 MNHNY, CDR2 SVGAGI (reference sequence). The CDR3 is made up of 14 amino acids. Trimming pared 2 bases from V and 4 bases from J, leaving 11 bases between. Of note for this clonotype: Its target is unknown.

The use of a sample-barcoded 5' primer and a J-beta primer mix characterized a second PCR of roughly 6 to 11 cycles. Each cDNA was tagged by a template-switch adaptor containing 12 random nucleotides. TCRdb called the 5' RACE reads again in MiXCR, with one record for every CDR3 protein. The profile shows about 1.8 million distinct CDR3 sequences, around 48% of them singletons. General study results and limits: Estimated diversity that came from one million T cells was considered an underestimate. Naive CD4+ cell counts and diversity both ran higher in long-lived than in aged donors.

V is TRBV6-6 and J is TRBJ1-1; no reliable D call. The TCR sequence derives from a middle-aged woman in good health. Sequencing used blood. The CDR3 reads CASSYSAWGTEAFF. In nucleotides, the CDR3 is TGTGCCAGCAGTTACAGCGCTTGGGGCACTGAAGCTTTCTTT.